This passage covers 10 T cell receptor beta chains from one sample sequenced in a study of shared clonotypes between healthy human individuals. Assay: immunoSEQ multiplex PCR; the TCRdb copy retains only in-frame clones and omits some. The data contain over 400,000 clones, more than 75% of them seen just once; the ten biggest clones take up around 11%. The sequencing input was PBMCs. Source of these receptors: a woman aged 40 to 50 in good health. Some clones in this sample may be carry-over from other donors' samples.

This clone came up a few times. The V call is TRBV27, the J call TRBJ2-2; 8 nucleotides line up with TRBD1. There are 16 residues in the CDR3. V lost 6 bases and J lost 1; bases outside the gene matches: 7. CDR1 is MNHEY, CDR2 SMNVEV, per germline (reference sequence). CDR3 region: CASSGRTGRNTGELFF. The CDR3 bases are TGTGCCAGCAGCGGCCGGACAGGGAGGAACACCGGGGAGCTGTTTTTT.

A few counts support this clone. This chain links TRBV19 with TRBJ2-1; unclear D gene. The CDR3 extends over 12 amino acids. Germline values: CDR1 LNHDA, CDR2 SQIVND (reference sequence). The ends were cut back, 0 bases at V and 5 bases at J, with 2 bases in the middle. In DNA form, the CDR3 reads TGTGCCAGTAGTATAGAAGACAATGAGCAGTTCTTC. This encodes CASSIEDNEQFF.

The rearrangement uses TRBV10-3 and TRBJ2-7, with D possibly being TRBD2 (6 bases). V was pared by 5 bases and J by 6 bases, with 17 bases between. CDR1 is ENHRY, CDR2 SYGVKD, per germline. This CDR3 is 14 amino acids long. Here the CDR3 reads CAISRGGPLGEQYF. In nucleotides, the CDR3 is TGTGCCATCAGTAGGGGAGGCCCGTTGGGCGAGCAGTACTTC.

This chain links TRBV7-2 with TRBJ1-2, with D possibly being TRBD1 (5 bases). CDR3 length: 14 amino acids. Germline V gene data show CDR1 as SGHTA and CDR2 as FQGNSA. The V gene lost 7 bases and the J gene lost 4 bases, with 16 bases spanning the gap. CDR3 region: CASTLSPGGYGYTF. As DNA, the CDR3 is TGTGCCAGCACCCTTAGCCCCGGGGGCTATGGCTACACCTTC.

The rearrangement uses TRBV7-3 and TRBJ2-3, with TRBD2 identical over 8 bases. Trimming cost V 5 bases and J 5 bases; bases outside gene matches: 12. CDR3 length: 16 residues. The V gene's germline CDR1 is SGHTA and CDR2 FQGTGA. The CDR3: CASSPRLAGLGDTQYF. The CDR3 bases are TGTGCCAGCAGCCCCCGTTTAGCGGGATTGGGAGATACGCAGTATTTT.

The chain combines TRBV30 with TRBJ2-5; tentatively, D is TRBD2 (6 bases). Per the germline V gene, CDR1 is GTSNPN and CDR2 is SVGIG (reference sequence). The CDR3 is made up of 14 amino acids. The V end was cut by 0 bases, the J end by 5 bases, with 13 bases between. This chain's CDR3 is CAWSVLRRGETQYF. Written as DNA, the CDR3 is TGTGCCTGGAGTGTACTCCGGAGGGGTGAGACCCAGTACTTC.

V gene TRBV9 combines with J gene TRBJ2-7, with D tentatively TRBD1 (6 bases). Per germline, CDR1 SGDLS and CDR2 YYNGEE. V dropped 3 bases and J dropped 5 bases, with 12 bases sitting between them. The CDR3 loop spans 13 amino acids. The CDR3 protein is CASSAFGGDEQYF. Written as DNA, the CDR3 is TGTGCCAGCAGCGCGTTTGGGGGCGACGAGCAGTACTTC.

This clone was found a few times. This chain joins TRBV5-4 and TRBJ2-3; 7 positions agree with TRBD2. The CDR3 contains 14 residues. The trim removed 4 bases at V and 5 bases at J, leaving 7 bases unmatched. CDR1 is SGHNT and CDR2 is YYREEE in the germline V gene (reference sequence). The CDR3 nucleotides read TGTGCCAGCAGCATCGCGGGAGCGGGAGATACGCAGTATTTT. Its protein product is CASSIAGAGDTQYF.

This clone was seen a single time. The chain combines TRBV5-1 with TRBJ2-1; 8 bases are shared with TRBD2. V lost 2 bases to trimming and J lost 5 bases; unmatched junction nucleotides: 6. Germline V lookup: CDR1 SGHRS, CDR2 YFSETQ. This CDR3 is built from 15 residues. The chain's CDR3 is CASSFTSGGNNEQFF. CDR3 DNA sequence: TGCGCCAGCAGCTTCACTAGCGGAGGGAACAATGAGCAGTTCTTC.

In the case of this clone: An end of the junction does not agree with germline; a read error may underlie this. V usage is TRBV25-1 and J usage is TRBJ2-7, with 10 bases lining up with TRBD2. Germline CDR1 is MGHDK and CDR2 is SYGVNS. This CDR3 spans 15 amino acids. CDR3 in DNA: TGTGCCAGCAGTGAGGTACTAGCGGGATACTACGAGCAGCACTTC. Protein: CASSEVLAGYYEQHF.